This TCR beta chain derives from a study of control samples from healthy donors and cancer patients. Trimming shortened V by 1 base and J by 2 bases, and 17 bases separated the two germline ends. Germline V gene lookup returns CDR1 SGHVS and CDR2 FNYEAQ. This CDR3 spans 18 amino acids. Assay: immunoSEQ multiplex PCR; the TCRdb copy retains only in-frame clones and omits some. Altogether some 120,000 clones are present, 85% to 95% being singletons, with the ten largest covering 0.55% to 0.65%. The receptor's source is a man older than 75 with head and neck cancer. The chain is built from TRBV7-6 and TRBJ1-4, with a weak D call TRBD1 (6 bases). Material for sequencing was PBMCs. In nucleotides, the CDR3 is TGTGCCAGCAGCTTAGGGACACAGGGCCCGGGCACTAATGAAAAACTGTTTTTT. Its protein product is CASSLGTQGPGTNEKLFF.